The 27 T cell receptor beta chains below come from one sample, sequenced in a study of blood T cells in healthy people across ages. For the second PCR, which ran for about 6 to 11 cycles, a sample-barcoded 5' primer and a J-beta primer mix were used. TCRdb independently ran MiXCR on the 5' RACE reads; one entry per CDR3 protein. The table shows hundreds of thousands of distinct CDR3 sequences, with about 62% occurring only once. Sequencing was carried out using blood. The receptors stem from a young man in good health.

J is TRBJ2-1 and V is TRBV20-1, with a weak D call TRBD2 (6 bases). Germline V lookup: CDR1 DFQATT, CDR2 SNEGSKA (reference sequence). Trimming removed 2 bases at V and 7 bases at J, with 18 bases between. The CDR3 is 15 residues long. The CDR3 here is CSARPAGTRVNEQFF. The CDR3 region has the DNA TGCAGTGCTAGACCCGCCGGGACTCGGGTGAATGAGCAGTTCTTC.

The chain joins TRBV7-9 to TRBJ1-2; D ambiguous. Trimming took off 11 bases at V and 2 bases at J, with 9 bases between the two ends. This CDR3 is built from 11 residues. Germline V gives CDR1 SEHNR, CDR2 FQNEAQ (reference sequence). CDR3 region: CAGDQNYGYTF. In DNA form, the CDR3 reads TGTGCCGGAGACCAAAACTATGGCTACACCTTC.

V gene TRBV2 combines with J gene TRBJ2-5; 8 bases are shared with TRBD1. Trimming cost V 6 bases and J 2 bases; bases outside gene matches: 8. The CDR3 covers 15 residues. From germline, CDR1 is SNHLY and CDR2 FYNNEI. Here the CDR3 DNA reads TGTGCCAGCAGCTTGACAGGGGCCTATCAAGAGACCCAGTACTTC. Translation gives CASSLTGAYQETQYF.

The genes are TRBV10-3 and TRBJ2-3; 9 bases are a match to TRBD1. From germline, CDR1 is ENHRY and CDR2 SYGVKD. V shed 5 bases, J shed 5 bases, and the junction held 11 bases outside the gene matches. The CDR3 length is 16 residues. For the CDR3, the DNA is TGTGCCATCAGTCCCGGGACAGGGAGTCTAGGAGATACGCAGTATTTT. Its translation: CAISPGTGSLGDTQYF.

The chain has TRBV6-6 and TRBJ2-3; 8 positions agree with TRBD2. The V segment lost 0 bases and the J segment 4 bases; nucleotides outside the gene matches: 9. The CDR3 spans 17 residues. Per the germline V gene, CDR1 is MNHNY and CDR2 is SVGAGI (reference sequence). CDR3 nucleotides: TGTGCCAGCAGTTACTCGAAGGGACTAGGAAAAGCAGATACGCAGTATTTT. It is translated as CASSYSKGLGKADTQYF.

This clonotype was counted only a few times. The chain combines TRBV27 with TRBJ2-1, with no clear D. Germline V gives CDR1 MNHEY, CDR2 SMNVEV (reference sequence). This CDR3 has 13 amino acids. Trimming pared 8 bases from V and 0 bases from J, leaving 8 bases between. The CDR3 is CASVSSSYNEQFF. DNA of the CDR3: TGTGCCAGCGTGTCAAGCTCCTACAATGAGCAGTTCTTC.

This clonotype showed up just once. The V gene is TRBV5-1, the J gene TRBJ2-5; no clear D. V gave up 0 bases and J gave up 3 bases, with 9 bases separating them. This CDR3 has 14 amino acids. Germline CDR1 SGHRS, CDR2 YFSETQ. The CDR3 protein is CASSLGMNKETQYF. In nucleotides, the CDR3 is TGCGCCAGCAGCTTGGGGATGAACAAAGAGACCCAGTACTTC. Supplemented by reference TRBV5-1 and TRBJ2-5, the full variable domain reads KAGVTQTPRYLIKTRGQQVTLSCSPISGHRSVSWYQQTPGQGLQFLFEYFSETQRNKGNFPGRFSGRQFSNSRSEMNVSTLELGDSALYLCASSLGMNKETQYFGPGTRLLVL.

The V and J genes are TRBV5-1 and TRBJ1-6; perhaps TRBD1 as D (6 bases). Germline lookup yields CDR1 SGHRS and CDR2 YFSETQ. There are 15 residues in the CDR3. Trimming shortened V by 4 bases and J by 5 bases, and 13 bases separated the two germline ends. The CDR3 region has the DNA TGCGCCAGCAGCGCACTGGACAGAGATAATTCACCCCTCCACTTT. The encoded protein is CASSALDRDNSPLHF.

The rearrangement joins TRBV30 to TRBJ2-3, with D possibly TRBD2 on 6 matching bases. Germline V CDR1 and CDR2: GTSNPN, SVGIG (reference sequence). Deletions cut 0 bases from V and 2 bases from J, with 12 bases between. This CDR3 spans 15 amino acids. The CDR3 here is CAWSVTSPNTDTQYF. The CDR3 DNA reads TGTGCCTGGAGTGTCACTAGCCCGAACACAGATACGCAGTATTTT.

The chain carries TRBV20-1 and TRBJ1-1; D is possibly TRBD1 (6 bases). This CDR3 spans 13 amino acids. Germline CDR1 reads DFQATT; CDR2 reads SNEGSKA (reference sequence). Trimming removed 6 bases from V and 6 bases from J, with 17 bases in between. DNA of the CDR3: TGCAGTGCCACGTTCAGGGGAGCCTCTGAAGCTTTCTTT. This sequence encodes CSATFRGASEAFF.

This clonotype was found a few times. The chain combines TRBV4-3 with TRBJ2-3, with 8 positions matching TRBD2. The CDR3 runs 19 residues. The trim removed 0 bases at V and 2 bases at J, leaving 13 bases unmatched. Per the germline V gene, CDR1 is LGHNA and CDR2 is YSLEER. Written as DNA, the CDR3 is TGCGCCAGCAGCCAAGATCTATCCACGGCTAGCGGGTACACAGATACGCAGTATTTT. Protein: CASSQDLSTASGYTDTQYF.

The chain uses TRBV2 and TRBJ1-5, with TRBD1 as a possible D gene (6 bases). The CDR3 loop spans 13 amino acids. Deletions cut 6 bases from V and 6 bases from J, with 12 bases between. Germline CDR1 reads SNHLY; CDR2 reads FYNNEI. CDR3 sequence reads: CASSRGGSQPQHF. Here the CDR3 DNA reads TGTGCCAGCAGCCGAGGGGGATCTCAGCCCCAGCATTTT.

The V and J genes are TRBV29-1 and TRBJ2-5; D uncertain. In germline, CDR1 is SQVTM, CDR2 ANQGSEA. V was trimmed by 8 bases and J by 4 bases, leaving 14 bases between them. The CDR3 consists of 12 residues. The CDR3 bases are TGCAGCACACTTGATGGGGTAGAGACCCAGTACTTC. Protein product: CSTLDGVETQYF. The whole variable domain, filled in from reference TRBV29-1 and TRBJ2-5, reads SAVISQKPSRDICQRGTSLTIQCQVDSQVTMMFWYRQQPGQSLTLIATANQGSEATYESGFVIDKFPISRPNLTFSTLTVSNMSPEDSSIYLCSTLDGVETQYFGPGTRLLVL.

V is TRBV5-5 and J is TRBJ1-2, with D possibly matching TRBD1 (6 bases). V lost 4 bases and J 1 base, leaving 11 bases between the germline ends. The CDR3 sequence is 14 residues long. The germline CDR1 and CDR2 sequences are SGHKS and YYEKEE (reference sequence). The CDR3 region is CASSRTEVNYGYTF. CDR3 bases: TGTGCCAGCAGCCGGACAGAAGTTAACTATGGCTACACCTTC.

This rearrangement joins TRBV2 to TRBJ1-2; TRBD1 matches at 9 bases. The germline CDR1 and CDR2 sequences are SNHLY and FYNNEI. Unmatched junction bases numbered 9, after V lost 6 bases and J lost 7 bases. The CDR3 runs 14 residues. CDR3 sequence reads: CASRGGGQGCGYTF. The CDR3 DNA is TGTGCCAGCAGGGGGGGGGGACAGGGCTGTGGCTACACCTTC.

The gene calls are TRBV20-1 and TRBJ2-7; TRBD1 matches at 7 bases. With 0 bases clipped from V and 2 bases from J, the junction kept 7 bases outside the gene matches. Germline values: CDR1 DFQATT, CDR2 SNEGSKA (reference sequence). CDR3 size: 15 residues. The CDR3 bases are TGCAGTGCTAGAGACCCCGGGACAGACGCCTACGAGCAGTACTTC. It translates to CSARDPGTDAYEQYF.

This clonotype was seen a single time. It may be a read error: a sequence one base away is much more abundant. The chain employs TRBV9 and TRBJ2-7; the match to TRBD1 covers 7 bases. Germline CDR1 is SGDLS and CDR2 is YYNGEE. This CDR3 is 12 amino acids long. J lost 6 bases, V lost 10 bases, and 10 bases had no gene match. In nucleotides, the CDR3 is TGTGCCGAAGAGGGGGCACCATGCGAGCAGTACTTC. Translation gives CAEEGAPCEQYF. Combining the CDR3 with reference TRBV9 and TRBJ2-7 gives the whole variable domain DSGVTQTPKHLITATGQRVTLRCSPRSGDLSVYWYQQSLDQGLQFLIQYYNGEERAKGNILERFSAQQFPDLHSELNLSSLELGDSALYFCAEEGAPCEQYFGPGTRLTVT.

A few counts support this clonotype. This chain links TRBV4-3 with TRBJ2-5, with TRBD2 identical over 10 bases. The DNA end favors TRBJ2-7, so the J call may be wrong. Germline V lookup: CDR1 LGHNA, CDR2 YSLEER. The CDR3 is 15 residues long. The CDR3 DNA follows: TGCGCCAGCAGCCCGACCCTAGCGGGAGTCGGCGAGCAGTACTTC. As protein: CASSPTLAGVGEQYF.

DNA of the CDR3: TGCAGTGCTAACGATCACACTATCCCCGGAGATGGCTACACCTTC. It translates to CSANDHTIPGDGYTF. V is TRBV20-1 and J is TRBJ1-2; D remains unclear. CDR3 length: 15 amino acids. In germline, CDR1 is DFQATT, CDR2 SNEGSKA (reference sequence). Trimming stripped 4 bases from V and 6 bases from J, with 21 bases between.

The CDR3 DNA is TGTGCCCTCGCGGGGGAAGATACGCAGTATTTT. Translating gives CALAGEDTQYF. The chain links TRBV28 to TRBJ2-3; 7 bases agree with TRBD2. CDR1 is MDHEN and CDR2 is SYDVKM in the germline V gene. The CDR3 contains 11 residues. The trim removed 11 bases at V and 5 bases at J, leaving 4 bases unmatched.

The chain joins TRBV4-1 to TRBJ2-5; the D is unclear. This CDR3 has 15 amino acids. Trimming took 1 base from V and 3 from J, leaving 12 bases between them. Looked up from germline, CDR1 is MGHRA and CDR2 is YSYEKL. CDR3 amino acids: CASSQGTAWKETQYF. The CDR3 nucleotides read TGCGCCAGCAGCCAAGGTACAGCGTGGAAAGAGACCCAGTACTTC.

This clonotype came up a few times. V and J are TRBV27 and TRBJ1-1, with D hard to call. The CDR3 extends over 14 amino acids. Germline CDR1 and CDR2: MNHEY and SMNVEV (reference sequence). V dropped 2 bases and J dropped 1 base, with 8 bases sitting between them. The CDR3 loop reads CASSLRLENTEAFF. As DNA, the CDR3 is TGTGCCAGCAGTTTAAGGCTTGAGAACACTGAAGCTTTCTTT.

The table lists this clonotype with a few counts. This may come from a read error, since a much larger clone is one base off. The chain recombines TRBV7-2 with TRBJ2-7, with D possibly matching TRBD2 (5 bases). Germline V lookup: CDR1 SGHTA, CDR2 FQGNSA. Trimming cost V 3 bases and J 7 bases, with 16 bases left between them. This CDR3 has 14 residues. This chain's CDR3 is CASSFSAAGNEQYF. The CDR3 DNA reads as TGTGCCAGCAGCTTCTCAGCGGCGGGCAATGAGCAGTACTTC.

The chain combines TRBV6-2 or TRBV6-3 with TRBJ1-5; D unclear. Germline CDR1 MNHEY, CDR2 SVGEGT. The CDR3 runs to 13 residues. Trimming took 5 bases from V and 5 from J, leaving 10 bases between them. CDR3 loop: CASSLTDYQPQHF. The DNA for the CDR3 is TGTGCCAGCAGTCTTACAGACTATCAGCCCCAGCATTTT.

The chain carries TRBV9 and TRBJ2-7, with D unclear. The CDR3 is 15 residues long. The V gene's germline CDR1 is SGDLS and CDR2 YYNGEE. V was pared by 0 bases and J by 1 base, with 11 bases between. CDR3 sequence: CASSVGSWRSYEQYF. The CDR3 DNA sequence: TGTGCCAGCAGCGTAGGGTCATGGCGATCCTACGAGCAGTACTTC.

This rearrangement joins TRBV30 to TRBJ1-1; D unclear. Looked up from germline, CDR1 is GTSNPN and CDR2 is SVGIG (reference sequence). This CDR3 contains 13 residues. V was trimmed by 4 bases and J by 7 bases, leaving 16 bases between them. The CDR3 loop is CAWTTPATLEAFF. The DNA for the CDR3 is TGTGCCTGGACTACCCCTGCGACACTTGAAGCTTTCTTT.

V and J are TRBV20-1 and TRBJ1-2; D not certain. The CDR3 covers 12 residues. V was shortened by 6 bases and J by 7 bases, with 15 bases between the two germline ends. CDR1 DFQATT and CDR2 SNEGSKA come from the germline V gene (reference sequence). The CDR3 is CSAPGFAGGYTF. In DNA form, the CDR3 reads TGCAGTGCCCCGGGGTTTGCGGGTGGCTACACCTTC.